These 32 T cell receptor beta chains originate from one sample sequenced in a study of blood T cell repertoires in COVID-19. Here immunoSEQ multiplex PCR was the method, and the copy in TCRdb shows in-frame clones only, minus some. The table lists some 150,000 clones, about 85% of them singletons. The sequenced sample was peripheral blood. All receptors derive from a human donor in a cohort sampled during active COVID-19.

This clone was observed once. The rearrangement uses TRBV30 and TRBJ2-5, with D perhaps TRBD2 (5 bases). Trimming shortened V by 2 bases and J by 7 bases, and 20 bases separated the two germline ends. This CDR3 has 15 amino acids. Looked up from germline, CDR1 is GTSNPN and CDR2 is SVGIG (reference sequence). The DNA for the CDR3 is TGTGCCTGGAGTCCCCGGGGAGCGGTGGGCGGGACCCAGTACTTC. The encoded protein is CAWSPRGAVGGTQYF. Complete variable domain (other parts from reference TRBV30 and TRBJ2-5): SQTIHQWPATLVQPVGSPLSLECTVEGTSNPNLYWYRQAAGRGLQLLFYSVGIGQISSEVPQNLSASRPQDRQFILSSKKLLLSDSGFYLCAWSPRGAVGGTQYFGPGTRLLVL.

The rearrangement joins TRBV3-1 (or the pseudogene TRBV3-2) to TRBJ2-7, with TRBD2 matching over 7 bases. Per the germline V gene, CDR1 is LGHDT and CDR2 is YNNKEL (reference sequence). V lost 5 bases, J lost 3 bases, and 7 bases stayed unmatched. The CDR3 length is 14 residues. The CDR3 nucleotides read TGTGCCAGCAGCACCGGGAGGCGATTCTACGAGCAGTACTTC. As protein: CASSTGRRFYEQYF.

V and J are TRBV7-6 and TRBJ2-2, with TRBD1 matching 8 bases. The CDR3 is 15 residues long. The V gene end was trimmed by 5 bases and the J gene end by 4 bases; junction bases not matched to a gene: 6. Germline CDR1 and CDR2: SGHVS and FNYEAQ. The CDR3: CASSPPTGGTGELFF. In DNA, the CDR3 is TGTGCCAGCAGCCCGCCCACAGGGGGCACCGGGGAGCTGTTTTTT.

The CDR3: CASRVMRGEEDTQYF. CDR3 bases: TGTGCCAGCAGGGTAATGCGGGGGGAGGAAGATACGCAGTATTTT. The chain has TRBV21-1 and TRBJ2-3; the table's D call of TRBD2 was not tested on the DNA. TRBV21-1 is assigned pseudogene status. The CDR3 runs to 15 residues.

This sequence joins TRBV27 and TRBJ1-1, with 9 bases that match TRBD1. CDR1 and CDR2 from the germline V gene are MNHEY and SMNVEV (reference sequence). V was clipped by 10 bases and J by 1 base; unmatched bases: 7. The CDR3 totals 14 residues. The CDR3 sequence: CATGGQGSNTEAFF. The CDR3 nucleotides read TGTGCCACCGGGGGACAGGGCTCGAACACTGAAGCTTTCTTT.

This clone was seen only once. The chain is built from TRBV5-1 and TRBJ2-1, with TRBD2 matching over 10 bases. Germline CDR1 is SGHRS and CDR2 is YFSETQ. Trimming cost V 10 bases and J 8 bases; bases outside gene matches: 15. This CDR3 contains 15 residues. CDR3 sequence reads: CASGRGLADLDEQFF. The CDR3 bases are TGCGCCTCCGGAAGAGGACTAGCGGATTTGGATGAGCAGTTCTTC.

The genes are TRBV6-5 and TRBJ2-1; 10 bases fit TRBD2. Germline assignment: CDR1 MNHEY and CDR2 SVGAGI. V lost 2 bases, J lost 2 bases, and 3 bases stayed unmatched. This CDR3 is 16 amino acids long. The CDR3 DNA reads TGTGCCAGCAGTTACGGTCTAGCGGGGGCCTACAATGAGCAGTTCTTC. This sequence encodes CASSYGLAGAYNEQFF.

The chain couples TRBV4-3 to TRBJ1-4, with TRBD1 matching 7 bases. The CDR3 is made up of 16 amino acids. The germline V gene encodes CDR1 LGHNA and CDR2 YSLEER. V shed 2 bases, J shed 7 bases, and the junction held 10 bases outside the gene matches. The CDR3 sequence is CASSQPQGVGREKLFF. The CDR3 nucleotides read TGCGCCAGCAGCCAACCTCAGGGGGTAGGACGTGAAAAACTGTTTTTT.

The chain couples TRBV11-2 to TRBJ1-4; TRBD1 matches 7 bases. CDR1 is SGHAT and CDR2 is FQNNGV in the germline V gene. This CDR3 region has 15 residues. The ends lost 5 bases at V and 4 bases at J; junction bases unmatched: 7. The CDR3 here is CASSTAGGSNEKLFF. The CDR3 DNA reads TGTGCCAGCAGCACCGCAGGGGGGAGTAATGAAAAACTGTTTTTT.

This clone was observed a single time. The CDR3 spells CASSSTGTRQEQYF. CDR3 nucleotides: TGTGCCAGCAGTTCAACCGGGACAAGACAAGAGCAGTACTTC. The chain recombines TRBV6-2 or TRBV6-3 with TRBJ2-7, with a tentative D call TRBD1 (6 bases). Per germline, CDR1 MNHEY and CDR2 SVGEGT. This CDR3 region has 14 residues. Trimming left V 4 bases short and J 7 bases short, with 17 bases between.

The J gene is TRBJ2-3, the V gene TRBV5-1; 10 positions agree with TRBD1. V was pared by 10 bases and J by 1 base, with 9 bases of the junction left unmatched. The CDR3 has 15 residues. Germline CDR1 reads SGHRS; CDR2 reads YFSETQ. This CDR3 is CASRDRGVGTDTQYF. The CDR3 DNA sequence: TGCGCCTCCCGGGACAGGGGAGTAGGCACAGATACGCAGTATTTT.

V usage is TRBV19 and J usage is TRBJ2-7, with 7 bases fitting TRBD1. V gave up 3 bases and J gave up 2 bases; unmatched junction bases: 4. The CDR3 contains 14 residues. The V gene's germline CDR1 is LNHDA and CDR2 SQIVND (reference sequence). CDR3: CASSIKQGAYEQYF. CDR3 nucleotides: TGTGCCAGTAGTATCAAGCAGGGGGCCTACGAGCAGTACTTC.

The gene calls are TRBV11-2 and TRBJ2-7, with 7 bases identical to TRBD1. Germline loops: CDR1 SGHAT, CDR2 FQNNGV. The CDR3 loop spans 14 amino acids. V shed 1 base, J shed 2 bases, and the junction held 2 bases outside the gene matches. The chain's CDR3 is CASSLGQGPYEQYF. For the CDR3, the DNA is TGTGCCAGCAGCTTAGGACAGGGTCCCTACGAGCAGTACTTC.

The chain recombines TRBV19 with TRBJ1-1; 8 nucleotides match TRBD1. CDR1 is LNHDA, CDR2 SQIVND, per germline (reference sequence). After removal of 4 bases from V and 4 bases from J, the junction contained 5 bases not matched to a gene. This CDR3 contains 14 residues. Here the CDR3 reads CASSTDRGPTEAFF. The DNA of the CDR3 is TGTGCCAGTAGTACCGACAGGGGCCCCACTGAAGCTTTCTTT.

The chain combines TRBV5-1 with TRBJ1-1; perhaps TRBD1 as D (6 bases). V lost 3 bases, J lost 1 base, and 22 bases lay in between. Germline lookup yields CDR1 SGHRS and CDR2 YFSETQ. The length of the CDR3 is 18 residues. The CDR3 sequence is CASSSFSGYRATNTEAFF. DNA for the CDR3: TGCGCCAGCAGCTCGTTCTCGGGATACAGGGCGACGAACACTGAAGCTTTCTTT.

CDR3 DNA: TGTGCCAGCATCAGGGGACATGAGCAGTACTTC. It translates to CASIRGHEQYF. The gene calls are TRBV6-5 and TRBJ2-7; a weak D match, TRBD1 (6 bases). CDR3 length: 11 residues. Germline values: CDR1 MNHEY, CDR2 SVGAGI. The V and J ends lost 7 bases and 7 bases respectively, with 11 bases between them.

The chain is built from TRBV5-5 and TRBJ1-5; D is unresolved. This CDR3 has 15 residues. Trimming pared 4 bases from V and 0 bases from J, leaving 11 bases between. Germline V lookup: CDR1 SGHKS, CDR2 YYEKEE (reference sequence). Written as DNA, the CDR3 is TGTGCCAGCAGCCGAGGCGGTAATAGCAATCAGCCCCAGCATTTT. Encoded protein: CASSRGGNSNQPQHF.

This chain joins TRBV19 and TRBJ2-4; D is uncertain. The germline gives CDR1 LNHDA, CDR2 SQIVND (reference sequence). The CDR3 sequence is 13 residues long. V shed 2 bases and J shed 6 bases, with 8 bases lying between them. The CDR3 DNA reads as TGTGCCAGTAGTATAAGCGACCCAAACATTCAGTACTTC. This codes for CASSISDPNIQYF.

This sequence joins TRBV4-1 and TRBJ2-3; 8 bases fit TRBD2. The J segment lost 5 bases and the V segment lost 3 bases, leaving 13 bases of the junction unmatched. There are 17 residues in the CDR3. The V gene's germline CDR1 is MGHRA and CDR2 YSYEKL. As DNA, the CDR3 is TGCGCCAGCAGCCAGGAAACGGGGGGGAGGGCGCTAGATACGCAGTATTTT. Amino acids: CASSQETGGRALDTQYF.

The J gene is TRBJ1-2, the V gene TRBV7-2, with a weak D call TRBD1 (5 bases). Germline loops: CDR1 SGHTA, CDR2 FQGNSA. V lost 1 base to trimming and J lost 8 bases, with 17 bases between them. CDR3 length equals 15 residues. The CDR3 here is CASSLGAGWSDGYTF. CDR3 in DNA: TGTGCCAGCAGCTTAGGGGCAGGGTGGAGCGACGGCTACACCTTC.

The chain carries TRBV28 and TRBJ2-3, with D uncertain. V was trimmed by 1 base and J by 5 bases, leaving 10 bases between them. Germline lookup yields CDR1 MDHEN and CDR2 SYDVKM. There are 14 residues in the CDR3. CDR3 DNA: TGTGCCAGCAGTTTATTACCGATCGGAGATACGCAGTATTTT. It translates to CASSLLPIGDTQYF.

The V and J genes are TRBV7-3 and TRBJ1-2, with TRBD1 as a possible D gene (6 bases). Germline V gene lookup returns CDR1 SGHTA and CDR2 FQGTGA. This CDR3 has 15 amino acids. Trimming stripped 5 bases from V and 3 bases from J, with 16 bases between. The CDR3 loop reads CASSKQEGGYYGYTF. The CDR3, as DNA: TGTGCCAGCAGCAAACAGGAAGGGGGTTACTATGGCTACACCTTC.

The chain recombines TRBV2 with TRBJ2-5; a weak D match, TRBD1 (6 bases). The germline V gene has CDR1 SNHLY and CDR2 FYNNEI. This CDR3 has 16 amino acids. Trimming removed 8 bases at V and 5 bases at J, with 24 bases between. The CDR3 DNA follows: TGTGCCAGCCAACCTTCGACAGGAGGCATTTGGGAGACCCAGTACTTC. As protein: CASQPSTGGIWETQYF.

The rearrangement joins TRBV30 to TRBJ1-2; D is perhaps TRBD1 (5 bases). V gave up 4 bases and J gave up 0 bases, with 15 bases separating them. The CDR3 loop spans 15 amino acids. The germline CDR1 and CDR2 sequences are GTSNPN and SVGIG (reference sequence). CDR3 nucleotide sequence: TGTGCCTGGACCCCCCCAGGGATTACTAACTATGGCTACACCTTC. Residues: CAWTPPGITNYGYTF.

This chain links TRBV7-9 with TRBJ2-3; no reliable D call. Trimming took off 5 bases at V and 6 bases at J, with 6 bases between the two ends. The CDR3 has 11 amino acids. Germline CDR1 SEHNR, CDR2 FQNEAQ (reference sequence). For the CDR3, the DNA is TGTGCCAGCAGCATTTCGGATACGCAGTATTTT. Residues: CASSISDTQYF.

This clone was seen only a few times. V usage is TRBV4-2 and J usage is TRBJ1-2; TRBD1 matches at 10 bases. V trimming: 5 bases; J trimming: 2 bases; junction bases outside the gene matches: 2. The CDR3 contains 14 residues. Germline V CDR1 and CDR2: LGHNA, YNFKEQ. The CDR3 sequence is CASSGGQGNYGYTF. In DNA form, the CDR3 reads TGTGCCAGCAGCGGGGGACAGGGGAACTATGGCTACACCTTC.

The chain carries TRBV10-3 and TRBJ2-7, with 8 bases aligning to TRBD1. The V and J ends lost 3 bases and 2 bases, in that order; junction bases with no gene match: 6. The CDR3 has 15 amino acids. Germline-derived CDR1 and CDR2 are ENHRY and SYGVKD. CDR3 nucleotides: TGTGCCATCAGTGATTGGACAGGGACAGCCTACGAGCAGTACTTC. Its translation is CAISDWTGTAYEQYF.

The chain combines TRBV28 with TRBJ1-4; D remains unclear. This CDR3 has 11 amino acids. Trimming cost V 7 bases and J 10 bases, with 10 bases left between them. Germline V gene lookup returns CDR1 MDHEN and CDR2 SYDVKM. The CDR3 protein is CASTTVGKLFF. The CDR3 bases are TGTGCCAGCACCACAGTCGGAAAACTGTTTTTT. Together with reference TRBV28 and TRBJ1-4, the CDR3 gives the full variable domain: DVKVTQSSRYLVKRTGEKVFLECVQDMDHENMFWYRQDPGLGLRLIYFSYDVKMKEKGDIPEGYSVSREKKERFSLILESASTNQTSMYLCASTTVGKLFFGSGTQLSVL.

The genes are TRBV7-2 and TRBJ2-5; 8 positions match TRBD1. This CDR3 spans 14 amino acids. Germline loops: CDR1 SGHTA, CDR2 FQGNSA. The V segment lost 5 bases and the J segment 5 bases; nucleotides outside the gene matches: 7. The CDR3: CASSLRQGLETQYF. CDR3 coding DNA: TGTGCCAGCAGCCTCAGACAGGGGCTGGAGACCCAGTACTTC.

The V and J genes are TRBV28 and TRBJ1-2; no clear D. The CDR3 has 15 residues. Trimming pared 1 base from V and 2 bases from J, leaving 11 bases between. Germline loops: CDR1 MDHEN, CDR2 SYDVKM. CDR3 amino acids: CASSLYFSWNYGYTF. The CDR3 nucleotides are TGTGCCAGCAGTTTATACTTCTCTTGGAACTATGGCTACACCTTC.

V usage is TRBV10-3 and J usage is TRBJ1-5; TRBD1 matches 10 bases. This CDR3 contains 17 residues. J was trimmed by 0 bases and V by 2 bases; bases with no gene match: 4. Looked up from germline, CDR1 is ENHRY and CDR2 is SYGVKD. The CDR3 reads CAISEGTGVNSNQPQHF. CDR3 bases: TGTGCCATCAGTGAGGGGACAGGGGTGAATAGCAATCAGCCCCAGCATTTT.

The chain couples TRBV14 to TRBJ2-5, with a possible D match to TRBD1 (6 bases). CDR1 and CDR2 (germline): SGHDN, FVKESK. This CDR3 is 14 amino acids long. Trimming shortened V by 4 bases and J by 0 bases, and 9 bases separated the two germline ends. CDR3 nucleotides: TGTGCCAGCAGCCGACAGGTGTACCAAGAGACCCAGTACTTC. Translation gives CASSRQVYQETQYF.